One sample yielded the 5 T cell receptor beta chains listed below, sequenced in a study of spatial heterogeneity in lung cancer. MiXCR, run by TCRdb on the 5' RACE reads, gives a single entry per CDR3 protein. The sample consists of approximately 12,000 distinct CDR3 sequences, approximately 4.8% of them appearing once. Study-level findings and limits: The number of expanded tumor alpha and beta chains correlated with mutation number.

As for time point: sample taken at primary tumor resection. The antigens of these receptors remain unknown. The sequences come from lung tumor tissue, collected at surgery. The receptors here all came from a male donor with early-stage non-small cell lung cancer.

This clonotype is medium-sized by share. This beta chain is off target for a library built for alpha chains, so its abundance means little. This chain links TRBV24-1 with TRBJ2-1, with 12 bases matching TRBD2. The length of the CDR3 is 18 residues. CDR1 is KGHDR, CDR2 SFDVKD, per germline. Trimming cost V 2 bases and J 7 bases; bases outside gene matches: 11. The CDR3 loop is CATSDSWTSGTTTNEQFF. The CDR3 DNA reads TGTGCCACCAGTGATTCCTGGACTAGCGGGACTACCACAAATGAGCAGTTCTTC.

Comments on this clonotype: As an off-target read in a library built for alpha chains, this beta chain has a frequency of little significance. Here the CDR3 reads CASIRANANTGELFF. CDR3 coding DNA: TGTGCCAGCATTCGGGCTAACGCTAACACCGGGGAGCTGTTTTTT. The chain links TRBV7-2 to TRBJ2-2; D is ambiguous. Germline CDR1 and CDR2: SGHTA and FQGNSA. This CDR3 region has 15 residues. Trimming pared 7 bases from V and 2 bases from J, leaving 14 bases between. Together with reference TRBV7-2 and TRBJ2-2, the CDR3 gives the full variable domain: GAGVSQSPSNKVTEKGKDVELRCDPISGHTALYWYRQSLGQGLEFLIYFQGNSAPDKSGLPSDRFSAERTGGSVSTLTIQRTQQEDSAVYLCASIRANANTGELFFGEGSRLTVL.

At least ten counts were recorded for this clonotype. The junction and the germline gene differ at one end; a read error may be behind it. Since the library was made to target alpha chains, this beta chain is a stray read and its abundance is not meaningful. The genes are TRBV7-2 and TRBJ2-4; 11 bases align to TRBD2. Germline-derived CDR1 and CDR2 are SGHTA and FQGNSA. The CDR3 length is 19 residues. CDR3 in DNA: TGTGCCGGCAGCTTAGCGCTTAGCGGGGGGGCCGATGCCAAAAACATTCAGTACTTC. Amino acid sequence: CAGSLALSGGADAKNIQYF.

This clonotype has a count of ten or more. The library was prepared for alpha chains; this beta chain is a stray read, so its frequency means little. The V gene is TRBV28, the J gene TRBJ1-2; D is uncertain. V gave up 4 bases and J gave up 8 bases, with 17 bases separating them. From germline, CDR1 is MDHEN and CDR2 SYDVKM. CDR3 length: 14 residues. The CDR3 here is CASSSLYREEGYTF. DNA for the CDR3: TGTGCCAGCAGTTCACTCTATAGGGAGGAGGGCTACACCTTC.

This clonotype was found a few times. This beta chain is an unintended read in a library built for alpha chains; its size means little. This rearrangement joins TRBV5-1 to TRBJ2-3, with 8 bases lining up with TRBD2. V gave up 3 bases and J gave up 5 bases; unmatched junction bases: 11. The V gene's germline CDR1 is SGHRS and CDR2 YFSETQ. This CDR3 comprises 16 residues. The CDR3: CASSSEGRGEIDTQYF. The CDR3 DNA is TGCGCCAGCAGCTCCGAGGGGCGGGGGGAAATAGATACGCAGTATTTT.